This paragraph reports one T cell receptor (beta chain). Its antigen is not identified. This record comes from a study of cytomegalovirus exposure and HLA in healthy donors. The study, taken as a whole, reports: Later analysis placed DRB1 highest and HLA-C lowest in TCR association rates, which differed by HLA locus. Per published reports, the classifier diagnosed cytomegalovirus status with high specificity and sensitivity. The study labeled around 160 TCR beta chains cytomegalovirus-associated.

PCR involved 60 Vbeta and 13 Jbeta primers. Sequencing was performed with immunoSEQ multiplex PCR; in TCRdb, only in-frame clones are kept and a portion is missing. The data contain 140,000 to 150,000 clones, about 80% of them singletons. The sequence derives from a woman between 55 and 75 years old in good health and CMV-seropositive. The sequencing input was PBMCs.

CDR3 loop: CASSLGWGDQPQHF. CDR3 in DNA: TGTGCCAGCAGCTTGGGTTGGGGGGATCAGCCCCAGCATTTT. The chain uses TRBV7-9 and TRBJ1-5, with D possibly matching TRBD1 (5 bases). Germline V lookup: CDR1 SEHNR, CDR2 FQNEAQ (reference sequence). The length of the CDR3 is 14 residues. V was cut by 3 bases and J by 5 bases, with 11 bases left in between.